The rows below give T cell receptor beta chains drawn from one sample of a study of OX40 agonist ivuxolimab in advanced cancers. TCRdb's copy holds only in-frame clones and misses some; the assay was immunoSEQ multiplex PCR. In the table there are some 45,000 clones, more than 70% of which are singletons. The input for sequencing was CD4+ or CD8+ T cells sorted from blood, taken in a trial of the OX40 agonist ivuxolimab. These receptors originate from an adult with an advanced solid tumor such as melanoma, head and neck, liver or kidney cancer. The CDR3 runs from the conserved cysteine through the conserved F or W. D genes are given only for firm matches. Rows give clone size only sometimes, using once, few, many, or a class for an expanded clone.

v_call	d_call	j_call	clone_size	cdr3_aa	cdr3_nt
TRBV4-1	TRBD2	TRBJ2-7	NA	CASSLSGMSIEQYF	TGCGCCAGCAGCCTTAGCGGGATGAGTATCGAGCAGTACTTC
TRBV5-1	NA	TRBJ2-7	few	CASSLGPRDDEQYF	TGCGCCAGCAGCTTGGGCCCGAGGGACGACGAGCAGTACTTC
TRBV19	NA	TRBJ2-7	NA	CASREGSSYEQYF	TGTGCCAGTAGAGAAGGGAGCTCCTACGAGCAGTACTTC
TRBV5-6	NA	TRBJ2-7	NA	CASSLRVEQYF	TGTGCCAGCAGCTTAAGGGTCGAGCAGTACTTC
TRBV11-2	TRBD2	TRBJ2-3	NA	CASSLLGLAGEDTQYF	TGTGCCAGCAGCTTACTGGGACTAGCGGGGGAGGATACGCAGTATTTT
TRBV7-9	NA	TRBJ1-5	NA	CASSPTLGQPQHF	TGTGCCAGCAGCCCAACCCTTGGGCAGCCCCAGCATTTT
TRBV4-1	NA	TRBJ2-4	NA	CASSLGIAGNIQYF	TGCGCCAGCAGCCTCGGGATAGCAGGAAACATTCAGTACTTC
TRBV5-1	TRBD2	TRBJ2-1	NA	CASSPAPGLAGDEQFF	TGCGCCAGCAGCCCAGCACCGGGACTAGCGGGAGATGAGCAGTTCTTC
TRBV10-3	NA	TRBJ1-1	NA	CAIRVRGRERNTEAFF	TGTGCCATCAGGGTCCGGGGAAGGGAACGGAACACTGAAGCTTTCTTT
TRBV29-1	NA	TRBJ1-2	NA	CSVDFGARGYTF	TGCAGCGTTGATTTCGGGGCGAGAGGCTACACCTTC
TRBV4-1	NA	TRBJ2-7	few	CASSQDLGGYEQYF	TGCGCCAGCAGCCAAGATTTGGGGGGCTACGAGCAGTACTTC
TRBV6-1	NA	TRBJ2-7	NA	CASSEAMWTEDEQYF	TGTGCCAGCAGTGAAGCGATGTGGACGGAGGACGAGCAGTACTTC
TRBV27	NA	TRBJ2-6	once	CASSLRRGGVAGANVPTF	TGTGCCAGCAGTTTAAGGCGTGGAGGGGTGGCTGGGGCCAACGTCCCGACTTTC
TRBV5-1	NA	TRBJ1-2	NA	CASSLSSPDYGYTF	TGCGCCAGCAGCTTGTCTAGCCCGGACTATGGCTACACCTTC
TRBV7-9	NA	TRBJ2-7	NA	CASIKTGQVDEQYF	TGTGCCAGCATCAAAACCGGGCAGGTAGACGAGCAGTACTTC
TRBV2	NA	TRBJ1-4	NA	CASSERRGATNEKLFF	TGTGCCAGCAGTGAAAGGAGGGGGGCGACTAATGAAAAACTGTTTTTT
TRBV7-6	NA	TRBJ2-3	NA	CASSSPGGLTDTQYF	TGTGCCAGCAGCTCCCCCGGGGGGCTCACAGATACGCAGTATTTT
TRBV11-3	NA	TRBJ2-1	NA	CASSHRVPEQYEAEQFF	TGTGCCAGCAGCCACCGGGTCCCGGAACAGTACGAGGCTGAGCAGTTCTTC
TRBV7-8	NA	TRBJ2-4	NA	CASSLGDIQYF	TGTGCCAGCAGCTTGGGGGACATTCAGTACTTC
TRBV9	NA	TRBJ2-3	NA	CASSDGGLTDAQYF	TGTGCCAGCAGCGACGGGGGGCTGACAGATGCGCAGTATTTT
TRBV19	NA	TRBJ2-5	NA	CASSWDGEETQYF	TGTGCCAGTAGTTGGGACGGGGAAGAGACCCAGTACTTC
TRBV13	TRBD1	TRBJ1-2	NA	CASSLDRGQGESGYTF	TGTGCCAGCAGCTTAGATCGGGGACAGGGAGAGTCTGGCTACACCTTC
TRBV20-1	NA	TRBJ2-1	NA	CSAIPNEQFF	TGCAGTGCTATCCCCAATGAGCAGTTCTTC
TRBV6-6	NA	TRBJ1-1	NA	CASSYGAGVNTEAFF	TGTGCCAGCAGTTACGGGGCGGGGGTGAACACTGAAGCTTTCTTT
TRBV16	NA	TRBJ2-7	NA	CASSQGRGNEQYF	TGTGCCAGCAGCCAAGGGCGGGGCAACGAGCAGTACTTC
TRBV29-1	TRBD1	TRBJ1-1	NA	CSVAGTGGEWDTEAFF	TGCAGCGTTGCCGGGACAGGGGGAGAATGGGACACTGAAGCTTTCTTT
TRBV29-1	TRBD1	TRBJ2-7	NA	CSGITGAEQYF	TGCAGCGGTATCACAGGGGCCGAGCAGTACTTC
TRBV29-1	NA	TRBJ1-1	NA	CSVMGGETNKNTEAFF	TGCAGCGTCATGGGTGGGGAGACGAATAAGAACACTGAAGCTTTCTTT
TRBV5-1	NA	TRBJ1-4	NA	CASSLVRGGGGEKLFF	TGCGCCAGCAGCTTGGTGCGGGGTGGAGGAGGTGAAAAACTGTTTTTT
TRBV4-1	NA	TRBJ1-4	NA	CASSLRVGINEKLFF	TGCGCCAGCAGCCTGAGGGTAGGGATTAATGAAAAACTGTTTTTT
TRBV6-5	NA	TRBJ1-2	NA	CASSYGADGYTF	TGTGCCAGCAGTTACGGGGCAGATGGCTACACCTTC
TRBV27	TRBD1	TRBJ1-6	NA	CASRAAGGLSPLHF	TGTGCCAGCAGAGCCGCAGGGGGCCTTTCACCCCTCCACTTT
TRBV11-2	TRBD2	TRBJ2-1	NA	CASSLGRGVHEQFF	TGTGCCAGCAGCCTGGGACGGGGGGTCCATGAGCAGTTCTTC
TRBV13	NA	TRBJ1-5	NA	CASSLGGEGNQPQHF	TGTGCCAGCAGCTTAGGAGGGGAAGGCAATCAGCCCCAGCATTTT
TRBV6-5	NA	TRBJ2-1	once	CASSPSYHEQFF	TGTGCCAGCAGTCCCAGTTATCATGAGCAGTTCTTC
TRBV7-9	NA	TRBJ1-1	NA	CASSYGLTGFDGNTEAFF	TGTGCCAGCAGCTACGGCCTAACAGGTTTTGACGGGAACACTGAAGCTTTCTTT
TRBV7-6	NA	TRBJ1-5	once	CASSLGPNQPQHF	TGTGCCAGCAGCTTAGGTCCCAATCAGCCCCAGCATTTT
TRBV27	TRBD2	TRBJ2-1	NA	CASRLAGGGEQFF	TGTGCCAGCCGACTAGCGGGAGGTGGGGAGCAGTTCTTC
TRBV5-4	TRBD1	TRBJ2-6	NA	CASSANRGAGANVLTF	TGTGCCAGCAGCGCTAACAGGGGAGCTGGGGCCAACGTCCTGACTTTC
TRBV5-1	TRBD2	TRBJ2-1	once	CASSGGLAGGTGANEQFF	TGCGCCAGCAGCGGGGGACTAGCGGGAGGTACAGGGGCCAATGAGCAGTTCTTC
TRBV4-1	TRBD2	TRBJ2-1	NA	CASSQEWLAGGDEQFF	TGCGCCAGCAGCCAAGAGTGGCTAGCGGGGGGCGATGAGCAGTTCTTC
TRBV30	NA	TRBJ1-1	NA	CAWRTDMNTEAFF	TGTGCCTGGAGGACAGACATGAACACTGAAGCTTTCTTT
TRBV6-1	NA	TRBJ1-2	NA	CASSLLGLLDGYTF	TGTGCCAGCAGTCTTCTCGGGCTTTTAGATGGCTACACCTTC
TRBV28	NA	TRBJ2-1	NA	CASSTPVGPYNEQFF	TGTGCCAGCAGTACGCCTGTCGGGCCTTACAATGAGCAGTTCTTC
TRBV7-9	TRBD1	TRBJ1-1	once	CASSQPTGGTEAFF	TGTGCCAGCAGCCAACCCACAGGGGGCACTGAAGCTTTCTTT
TRBV27	TRBD1	TRBJ1-1	few	CASSTWTGHTEAFF	TGTGCCAGCAGTACCTGGACAGGGCACACTGAAGCTTTCTTT
TRBV6-5	NA	TRBJ1-5	NA	CASSYSAAQPQHF	TGTGCCAGCAGTTACTCTGCGGCTCAGCCCCAGCATTTT
TRBV6-5	NA	TRBJ1-3	NA	CASSPGRISGNTIYF	TGTGCCAGCAGCCCGGGACGGATCTCTGGAAACACCATATATTTT
TRBV7-9	NA	TRBJ2-1	NA	CASSLLQVTDEQFF	TGTGCCAGCAGCTTGCTTCAAGTTACCGATGAGCAGTTCTTC
TRBV7-6	NA	TRBJ1-3	NA	CASSLASGGLNTIYF	TGTGCCAGCAGCTTAGCGTCGGGGGGCTTAAACACCATATATTTT
TRBV2	NA	TRBJ2-1	NA	CARPTQGNEQFF	TGTGCCAGGCCAACCCAGGGGAATGAGCAGTTCTTC
TRBV6-4	NA	TRBJ2-1	NA	CASSDSGSNIVNEQFF	TGTGCCAGCAGTGACTCCGGGAGCAATATCGTCAATGAGCAGTTCTTC
TRBV4-2	TRBD1	TRBJ2-7	NA	CASSPDRAHEQYF	TGTGCCAGCAGCCCCGACAGGGCCCACGAGCAGTACTTC
TRBV11-2	NA	TRBJ2-1	NA	CASSPLEEQFF	TGTGCCAGCAGCCCTTTAGAGGAGCAGTTCTTC
TRBV4-1	NA	TRBJ1-1	NA	CASSPWRGGAAEAFF	TGCGCCAGCAGCCCCTGGCGTGGGGGGGCCGCTGAAGCTTTCTTT